Listed below are T cell receptor beta chains from one sample, sequenced in a study of cytomegalovirus exposure and HLA in healthy donors. The assay was immunoSEQ multiplex PCR, and TCRdb's table has in-frame clones only and misses some. This table holds 100,000 or so clones, under 85% found once. Sequencing input: PBMCs. Receptors originate from a woman in her thirties or forties in good health and CMV-seropositive. Each CDR3 is given with its conserved first and last residue. A D gene is named only where the DNA matches it firmly.

15	TRBV19	TRBJ1-5	NA	CASSIEGAGNQPQHF
16	TRBV10-3	TRBJ2-3	TRBD2	CAISVKGGGRTDTQYF
15	TRBV6-6	TRBJ2-2	NA	CASSYGGGASGELFF
16	TRBV4-2	TRBJ1-1	NA	CASSQDWGGADTEAFF
13	TRBV29-1	TRBJ2-2	TRBD1	CSVGDRVTGELFF
15	TRBV9	TRBJ2-7	NA	CASSVGGASSYEQYF
15	TRBV19	TRBJ2-1	TRBD2	CASNPRTSGRFEQFF
17	TRBV5-4	TRBJ2-2	TRBD2	CASSQGTSGGVDGELFF
15	TRBV25-1	TRBJ1-1	NA	CASSEGWGVSTEAFF
17	TRBV28	TRBJ2-1	NA	CASRGGQRESDYNEQFF
13	TRBV28	TRBJ1-2	NA	CASKGFGIYGYTF
16	TRBV28	TRBJ1-2	NA	CASSSPFGQKNYGYTF
17	TRBV7-9	TRBJ2-3	TRBD2	CASSLLAGGPLGDTQYF
14	TRBV7-9	TRBJ2-3	NA	CASRLGGWSDTQYF
13	TRBV5-5	NA	NA	CASSFGSGYEQYF
15	TRBV5-1	TRBJ1-1	NA	CASSRKGTLETEAFF
14	TRBV4-2	TRBJ2-7	NA	CASSQGRQTYEQYF
16	TRBV19	TRBJ1-4	TRBD1	CASSIDPTGGAEKLFF
14	TRBV11-3	NA	NA	CASSLAGARDEQYF